These T cell receptor beta chains were read from a single sample in a study of patients and donors after allogeneic stem cell transplantation. TCRdb re-called the RT-PCR reads through MiXCR, storing one row per CDR3 protein. The profile shows 85,000 to 90,000 distinct CDR3 sequences, about 44% of them singletons. The specimen sequenced was blood, either unsorted or a sorted T cell fraction (not recorded which). These receptors were taken from a human donor who was either an allogeneic HSCT recipient or a stem cell or donor lymphocyte infusion donor (not recorded which). It is not recorded whose cells these are; they may come from a transplant donor. CDR3s leave out the opening cysteine and the closing phenylalanine or tryptophan.

v_call	cdr3_aa
TRBV11-2	ASSSIASLYGEQF
TRBV28	ASSSVDVGYT
TRBV20-1	SASQSRADDDTQY
TRBV4-1	ASSQDSGELF
TRBV15	ATSRSRSGRNTGELF
TRBV7-2	ASSLGAYRGANYGYT
TRBV25-1	ASSRTGFYGYT
TRBV5-1	ASSLETGDAPQH
TRBV7-2	ASSSRDRGPNQPQH
TRBV29-1	SVESRTGGTEAF
TRBV7-6	ASSLWDMNTEAF
TRBV5-6	ASSFGQGSNSPLH
TRBV19	ASSTQRAAYEQY
TRBV5-1	ASSLWGQGATEAF
TRBV5-1	ASSFSADLNTEAF
TRBV6-2/TRBV6-3	ASTSTASLEGYT
TRBV7-7	ASSFSAGTYSMNSNQPQH
TRBV28	ASSNRGANYGYT
TRBV28	ASRGSAGVNTEAF
TRBV4-2	ASSQAKILQETQY
TRBV4-3	ASSHSVGRSRTLH
TRBV5-1	ASSLQGFTEAF
TRBV7-9	ASSSEADTQY
TRBV28	ASSLGQGDGYT
TRBV12-3/TRBV12-4	ASSLGWGDGQGAYNEQF
TRBV6-5	ASSYPTGKDEQF
TRBV7-3	ASSPGTSGRSSYNEQF
TRBV6-5	ASSYRADWTYERY